These T cell receptor beta chains were read from a single sample in a study of control samples from healthy donors and cancer patients. The data were produced by immunoSEQ multiplex PCR, yet TCRdb's version contains in-frame clones alone and is incomplete. The data hold around 74,000 clones, with 85% to 95% observed a single time. The sequenced sample was blood. The receptor source for this set is an older woman in good health. Each CDR3 is given with its conserved first and last residue. Each record gives: J gene, D gene, V gene, CDR3 DNA, CDR3 protein. D genes are given only for firm matches.

j_call: TRBJ1-3
d_call: TRBD1
v_call: TRBV2
cdr3_nt: TGTGCCAGCAGGGACAGGGGCTCTGGAAACACCATATATTTT
cdr3_aa: CASRDRGSGNTIYF

j_call: TRBJ2-7
d_call: -
v_call: TRBV28
cdr3_nt: TGTGCCAGCAGCCCCGCTGCGGGCGTTTCCTACGAGCAGTACTTC
cdr3_aa: CASSPAAGVSYEQYF

j_call: TRBJ2-1
d_call: -
v_call: TRBV19
cdr3_nt: TGTGCCAGTAGTATAAGAAGTACCGCTGAGCAGTTCTTC
cdr3_aa: CASSIRSTAEQFF

j_call: TRBJ1-1
d_call: -
v_call: TRBV18
cdr3_nt: TGTGCCAGCTCACTACAGGGTACCGAAGCTTTCTTT
cdr3_aa: CASSLQGTEAFF

j_call: TRBJ2-1
d_call: -
v_call: TRBV9
cdr3_nt: TGTGCCAGCAGCTCCCAGGGGAACAGGTACAATGAGCAGTTCTTC
cdr3_aa: CASSSQGNRYNEQFF

j_call: TRBJ1-3
d_call: -
v_call: TRBV28
cdr3_nt: TGTGCCAGCAGTTCCCCAGCCTCTGGAAACACCATATATTTT
cdr3_aa: CASSSPASGNTIYF

j_call: TRBJ2-5
d_call: TRBD1
v_call: TRBV3-1/TRBV3-2
cdr3_nt: TGTGCCAGCAGCCGGGACAGGGACGAGACCCAGTACTTC
cdr3_aa: CASSRDRDETQYF

j_call: TRBJ1-4
d_call: TRBD1
v_call: TRBV30
cdr3_nt: TGTGCCTGGAGGGCCCCAGGACAGGGGTTCGGAAAACTGTTTTTT
cdr3_aa: CAWRAPGQGFGKLFF

j_call: TRBJ2-3
d_call: TRBD2
v_call: TRBV28
cdr3_nt: TGTGCCAGCAGTTTTGGGACTAGCGACACAGATACGCAGTATTTT
cdr3_aa: CASSFGTSDTDTQYF

j_call: TRBJ1-2
d_call: TRBD1
v_call: TRBV6-6
cdr3_nt: TGTGCCAGCAGGACAGGGGACTATGGCTACACCTTC
cdr3_aa: CASRTGDYGYTF

j_call: TRBJ2-1
d_call: TRBD2
v_call: TRBV30
cdr3_nt: TGTGCCTGGAGTAGAACTAGCGGGTCCGATGAGTTCTTC
cdr3_aa: CAWSRTSGSDEFF

j_call: TRBJ2-5
d_call: -
v_call: TRBV2
cdr3_nt: TGTGCCAGCAGTGAAGGGGGGTCCCCAGGGTATGAGACCCAGTACTTC
cdr3_aa: CASSEGGSPGYETQYF

j_call: TRBJ2-1
d_call: -
v_call: TRBV28
cdr3_nt: TGTGCCAGCATCACCTTGGGCGATACCTACAATGAGCAGTTCTTC
cdr3_aa: CASITLGDTYNEQFF

j_call: TRBJ2-3
d_call: TRBD2
v_call: TRBV6-6
cdr3_nt: TGTGCCAGCACCCGGACTAGTGGTACTCCAGATACGCAGTATTTT
cdr3_aa: CASTRTSGTPDTQYF

j_call: TRBJ1-2
d_call: -
v_call: TRBV20-1
cdr3_nt: TGCAGTGCTAGTCAGGGTCGCGGCTACACCTTC
cdr3_aa: CSASQGRGYTF

j_call: TRBJ1-2
d_call: TRBD1
v_call: TRBV10-3
cdr3_nt: TGTGCCATCAGTGAGTCTCAGGGGGTAGGCTACACCTTC
cdr3_aa: CAISESQGVGYTF

j_call: TRBJ2-1
d_call: TRBD2
v_call: TRBV29-1
cdr3_nt: TGCAGCGTTGAAGATTTTAGCGGGAACTACAATGAGCAGTTCTTC
cdr3_aa: CSVEDFSGNYNEQFF

j_call: TRBJ1-1
d_call: TRBD1
v_call: TRBV6-5
cdr3_nt: TGTGCCAGCAGTCGACAGGGGGCGATGAACACTGAAGCTTTCTTT
cdr3_aa: CASSRQGAMNTEAFF

j_call: TRBJ1-5
d_call: -
v_call: TRBV6-5
cdr3_nt: TGTGCCAGCAGTTCCTCCTCCCGTAGGAAAAATCAGCCCCAGCATTTT
cdr3_aa: CASSSSSRRKNQPQHF

j_call: TRBJ1-5
d_call: TRBD1
v_call: TRBV6-4
cdr3_nt: TGTGCCAGCAGCCGGGACAGGGGCGGTCAGCCCCAGCATTTT
cdr3_aa: CASSRDRGGQPQHF